These 9 T cell receptor beta chains were all obtained from the same sample, sequenced in a study of CD8 T cells in Susac syndrome. Random hexamers were used to reverse transcribe 0.5 to 1 ug of RNA. TCRdb redid the calling of the immunoSEQ multiplex PCR reads with MiXCR, one entry per CDR3 protein. The table shows 250,000 or so distinct CDR3 sequences, with around 95% occurring only once. Source material: CD4+ T cells from PBMCs. The receptors come from a human donor with multiple sclerosis.

This clonotype was observed a handful of times. The rearrangement links TRBV5-4 to TRBJ1-1; D gene unclear. This CDR3 has 17 amino acids. The germline gives CDR1 SGHNT, CDR2 YYREEE (reference sequence). V shed 0 bases and J shed 1 base, with 16 bases lying between them. The chain's CDR3 is CASSLVGRARGNTEAFF. The CDR3 DNA reads TGTGCCAGCAGCTTGGTAGGAAGAGCGCGGGGGAACACTGAAGCTTTCTTT.

The chain links TRBV29-1 to TRBJ2-2; D is ambiguous. CDR3 size: 11 residues. Between the trimmed V and J ends, which lost 6 bases and 2 bases, there was a span of 4 bases. Per the germline V gene, CDR1 is SQVTM and CDR2 is ANQGSEA. The chain's CDR3 is CSVHNTGELFF. The DNA for the CDR3 is TGCAGCGTCCATAACACCGGGGAGCTGTTTTTT.

This chain joins TRBV10-3 and TRBJ1-6; D is unclear. With 0 bases removed from V and 8 bases from J, the gap between germline ends came to 5 bases. In germline, CDR1 is ENHRY, CDR2 SYGVKD. CDR3 length equals 13 residues. The CDR3 protein is CAISESADSPLHF. The CDR3 nucleotides read TGTGCCATCAGTGAGTCTGCAGATTCACCCCTCCACTTT.

This rearrangement joins TRBV21-1 to TRBJ2-2; no DNA check was done on the table's D call, TRBD1. TRBV21-1 is classified as a pseudogene. This CDR3 contains 14 residues. The CDR3 reads CASNTTENTGELFF. The DNA of the CDR3 is TGTGCCAGCAACACGACAGAGAACACCGGGGAGCTGTTTTTT.

The DNA for the CDR3 is TGTGCCAGCAGTTCCCATCTCAGGGGAGATACGCAGTATTTT. Translated: CASSSHLRGDTQYF. The rearrangement uses TRBV27 and TRBJ2-3, with D tentatively TRBD1 (6 bases). This CDR3 has 14 amino acids. Germline V CDR1 and CDR2: MNHEY, SMNVEV (reference sequence). With 4 bases removed from V and 5 bases from J, the gap between germline ends came to 13 bases.

The rearrangement joins TRBV19 to TRBJ2-7; 9 positions match TRBD1. The CDR3 sequence is 15 residues long. V trimming: 6 bases; J trimming: 6 bases; junction bases outside the gene matches: 12. From germline, CDR1 is LNHDA and CDR2 SQIVND (reference sequence). CDR3 region: CASSPHTGGAGEQYF. DNA for the CDR3: TGTGCCAGTAGCCCACACACAGGGGGCGCGGGCGAGCAGTACTTC.

This chain joins TRBV11-2 and TRBJ2-1, with 8 bases identical to TRBD2. Germline V lookup: CDR1 SGHAT, CDR2 FQNNGV. After removal of 6 bases from V and 3 bases from J, the junction contained 10 bases not matched to a gene. There are 16 residues in the CDR3. In DNA form, the CDR3 reads TGTGCCAGCAGGCCGTCGGGAGCGGGGGTCTACAATGAGCAGTTCTTC. Protein sequence: CASRPSGAGVYNEQFF.

The chain carries TRBV20-1 and TRBJ1-2; 7 nucleotides agree with TRBD1. Trimming at V came to 5 bases and at J to 5 bases, leaving 11 bases not matched to a gene. Germline CDR1 and CDR2: DFQATT and SNEGSKA (reference sequence). CDR3 length: 14 residues. CDR3 sequence reads: CSALAGPGGYGYTF. The CDR3 coding sequence is TGCAGTGCTCTGGCGGGTCCAGGGGGTTATGGCTACACCTTC.

The chain employs TRBV9 and TRBJ2-2, with D hard to call. V lost 3 bases to trimming and J lost 7 bases, with 7 bases between them. Per germline, CDR1 SGDLS and CDR2 YYNGEE. The CDR3 has 12 residues. Here the CDR3 reads CASSASNGELFF. Here the CDR3 DNA reads TGTGCCAGCAGCGCGAGTAACGGGGAGCTGTTTTTT.